This T cell receptor beta chain was observed in a study of T cell repertoires in cytomegalovirus infection. TCRdb reprocessed the reads with MiXCR, giving one entry per CDR3 protein. The sample holds roughly 640,000 distinct CDR3 sequences; approximately 24% are singletons and the top ten take 7.5% to 9%. Comments on this clonotype: Being one base from a much bigger clone, this may be a read error.

This CDR3 region has 13 residues. The germline V gene has CDR1 SGHTA and CDR2 FQGNSA. The source material was CD8+ T cells from PBMCs. The receptor was isolated from a human donor in good health (CMV status not recorded). Some clones in this sample may be carry-over from other donors' samples. This chain connects TRBV7-2 to TRBJ1-2, with a tentative D call TRBD1 (5 bases). CDR3 nucleotide sequence: TGTGCCAGCAGCCCCAGTGGGGCCTATGGCTGCACCTTC. Amino acids: CASSPSGAYGCTF.